The clone carrying this T cell receptor beta chain was counted once. Trimming took 3 bases from V and 2 from J, leaving 11 bases between them. The V gene's germline CDR1 is MDHEN and CDR2 SYDVKM. The CDR3 covers 15 residues. These data come from a study of blood T cell repertoires in COVID-19. TCRdb's copy holds only in-frame clones and misses some; the assay was immunoSEQ multiplex PCR. The sample lists over 120,000 clones, 88% seen once, with around 1.9% in the top ten. The clonotype was recovered from a man aged 65 to 79 with acute or convalescent COVID-19. The sequenced material came from peripheral blood. The J gene is TRBJ1-5, the V gene TRBV28; D remains ambiguous. The CDR3 sequence is CASSFGKSGNQPQHF. Here the CDR3 DNA reads TGTGCCAGCAGTTTCGGGAAGTCTGGCAATCAGCCCCAGCATTTT.